Each of the 19 T cell receptor beta chains below was sequenced from the same sample in a study of control samples from healthy donors and cancer patients. Profiling relied on immunoSEQ multiplex PCR, and the TCRdb table lists in-frame clones only, not all of them. The sample lists some 130,000 clones, about 95% seen once, with roughly 4% in the top ten. The sequenced sample consisted of blood. These receptors originate from a man aged 25 to 40 in good health.

The chain employs TRBV28 and TRBJ1-5, with D maybe TRBD1 (6 bases). Trimming shortened V by 6 bases and J by 2 bases, and 11 bases separated the two germline ends. This CDR3 has 14 residues. The V gene's germline CDR1 is MDHEN and CDR2 SYDVKM. The CDR3 DNA sequence: TGTGCCAGCAGCTACGGACAGCGCAATCAGCCCCAGCATTTT. Translated: CASSYGQRNQPQHF.

The chain links TRBV18 to TRBJ2-3; D perhaps matches TRBD2 (6 bases). V was clipped by 2 bases and J by 4 bases, with 13 bases between them. This CDR3 spans 15 amino acids. Germline loops: CDR1 KGHSH, CDR2 LQKENI. The DNA of the CDR3 is TGTGCCAGCTCACCAGAGCTAGCGAGAGCAGATACGCAGTATTTT. Translation gives CASSPELARADTQYF.

The CDR3 sequence is CASSLGQGGNTIYF. The DNA for the CDR3 is TGTGCCAGCAGCCTCGGACAGGGTGGAAACACCATATATTTT. The chain carries TRBV7-2 and TRBJ1-3; 8 positions agree with TRBD1. Germline trimming cut 5 bases from V and 3 bases from J; bases unmatched to any gene: 3. The CDR3 sequence is 14 residues long. Germline CDR1 is SGHTA and CDR2 is FQGNSA.

Comment on this clone: One junction end disagrees with the germline gene, perhaps due to a read error. This chain connects TRBV12-5 to TRBJ2-3; D uncertain. CDR3 length: 13 amino acids. The germline V gene encodes CDR1 LGHNT and CDR2 FRNRAP. CDR3 region: CASGFQLGDAQYF. Written as DNA, the CDR3 is TGTGCTAGTGGTTTCCAACTTGGAGATGCGCAGTATTTT.

This sequence joins TRBV6-2 or TRBV6-3 and TRBJ2-1, with no clear D. The germline V gene has CDR1 MNHEY and CDR2 SVGEGT. The V end lost 0 bases, the J end lost 1 base, and 10 bases lay between the germline ends. The CDR3 has 16 residues. Here the CDR3 reads CASSYSPGISYNEQFF. Written as DNA, the CDR3 is TGTGCCAGCAGTTACTCTCCCGGAATTTCCTACAATGAGCAGTTCTTC.

The chain uses TRBV28 and TRBJ2-5, with 9 nucleotides matching TRBD2. The V and J ends lost 6 bases and 5 bases, in that order; junction bases with no gene match: 4. The CDR3 runs 13 residues. CDR1 MDHEN and CDR2 SYDVKM come from the germline V gene. This CDR3 reads CASSISGGETQYF. The CDR3 region has the DNA TGTGCCAGCAGCATCAGCGGGGGGGAGACCCAGTACTTC.

V usage is TRBV6-5 and J usage is TRBJ1-1, with D possibly TRBD1 on 5 matching bases. Germline CDR1 is MNHEY and CDR2 is SVGAGI. The CDR3 extends over 14 amino acids. V was cut by 0 bases and J by 8 bases, with 13 bases left in between. The chain's CDR3 is CASSYSGVTEEAFF. CDR3 nucleotides: TGTGCCAGCAGTTACTCGGGGGTGACCGAAGAAGCTTTCTTT.

The chain combines TRBV3-1 (or the pseudogene TRBV3-2) with TRBJ1-2, with 9 bases that match TRBD1. Germline V lookup: CDR1 LGHDT, CDR2 YNNKEL (reference sequence). The CDR3 has 16 amino acids. V was pared by 5 bases and J by 8 bases, with 15 bases of the junction left unmatched. CDR3 sequence: CASSYYTGGPLYGYTF. DNA for the CDR3: TGTGCCAGCAGCTACTACACAGGGGGCCCGCTATACGGCTACACCTTC.

V usage is TRBV27 and J usage is TRBJ2-1; 14 nucleotides align to TRBD2. The V segment lost 7 bases and the J segment 0 bases; nucleotides outside the gene matches: 8. The CDR3 runs to 18 residues. Germline V gives CDR1 MNHEY, CDR2 SMNVEV (reference sequence). DNA of the CDR3: TGTGCCAGCAACACCGGGACTAGCGGGGGCAGCTCCTACAATGAGCAGTTCTTC. It specifies CASNTGTSGGSSYNEQFF.

The chain is built from TRBV30 and TRBJ2-5; D is ambiguous. The CDR3 totals 11 residues. Germline CDR1 GTSNPN, CDR2 SVGIG (reference sequence). The V and J ends lost 7 bases and 6 bases respectively, with 12 bases between them. This CDR3 is CAYAPSKTQYF. CDR3 DNA: TGTGCCTACGCTCCCTCGAAGACCCAGTACTTC.

This chain's CDR3 is CASSDSDRTGLYSNQPQHF. For the CDR3, the DNA is TGTGCCAGCAGCGATAGTGACAGGACCGGCTTGTATAGCAATCAGCCCCAGCATTTT. The V gene is TRBV5-5, the J gene TRBJ1-5; possibly TRBD1 for D (6 bases). This CDR3 has 19 amino acids. V shed 4 bases and J shed 0 bases, with 23 bases lying between them. Germline V lookup: CDR1 SGHKS, CDR2 YYEKEE (reference sequence).

The chain is built from TRBV19 and TRBJ2-2; TRBD2 is a possible D gene (5 bases). V was trimmed by 4 bases and J by 1 base, leaving 13 bases between them. CDR3 length: 16 residues. Germline V gives CDR1 LNHDA, CDR2 SQIVND (reference sequence). CDR3 sequence (DNA): TGTGCCAGTAGTAGAGGGCTCCGTGAGAACACCGGGGAGCTGTTTTTT. This encodes CASSRGLRENTGELFF. The whole variable domain, filled in from reference TRBV19 and TRBJ2-2, reads DGGITQSPKYLFRKEGQNVTLSCEQNLNHDAMYWYRQDPGQGLRLIYYSQIVNDFQKGDIAEGYSVSREKKESFPLTVTSAQKNPTAFYLCASSRGLRENTGELFFGEGSRLTVL.

The chain has TRBV7-2 and TRBJ2-3; 8 bases line up with TRBD2. J was trimmed by 7 bases and V by 1 base; bases with no gene match: 7. CDR1 and CDR2 (germline): SGHTA, FQGNSA. The CDR3 has 15 amino acids. The CDR3 region is CASSLVVSGKNTQYF. DNA for the CDR3: TGTGCCAGCAGCTTAGTTGTTAGCGGGAAAAATACGCAGTATTTT.

The rearrangement links TRBV28 to TRBJ1-3, with D possibly being TRBD1 (6 bases). Germline-derived CDR1 and CDR2 are MDHEN and SYDVKM. The germline V and J ends were trimmed by 1 base and 8 bases, with 15 bases remaining between them. This CDR3 spans 15 amino acids. The CDR3 sequence: CASSLLGQGSDTIYF. CDR3 DNA: TGTGCCAGCAGTTTATTAGGGCAGGGGTCGGACACCATATATTTT.

The chain uses TRBV6-6 and TRBJ1-1, with 7 bases matching TRBD1. V shed 5 bases and J 0 bases; nucleotides not matched to a gene: 12. Germline V gives CDR1 MNHNY, CDR2 SVGAGI (reference sequence). The CDR3 has 17 residues. CDR3 DNA: TGTGCCAGCAGTCCCAGGGGGTCGACAGGTATGAACACTGAAGCTTTCTTT. Amino acid sequence: CASSPRGSTGMNTEAFF.

DNA of the CDR3: TGTGCCAGCAGCTTAGTTCCGGGGAGCTACTACAATGAGCAGTTCTTC. Amino acid sequence: CASSLVPGSYYNEQFF. This chain connects TRBV7-2 to TRBJ2-1; TRBD2 is a possible D gene (5 bases). The CDR3 runs 16 residues. V lost 1 base to trimming and J lost 3 bases, with 13 bases between them. From germline, CDR1 is SGHTA and CDR2 FQGNSA.

The genes are TRBV6-4 and TRBJ2-1, with TRBD2 identical over 14 bases. With V trimmed by 6 bases and J by 10 bases, 8 bases remained unmatched. The CDR3 runs 15 residues. Germline CDR1 and CDR2: MRHNA and SNTAGT. CDR3 amino acids: CASRATSGGAGEQFF. The CDR3 nucleotides are TGTGCCAGCAGAGCGACTAGCGGGGGGGCTGGGGAGCAGTTCTTC.

The rearrangement links TRBV29-1 to TRBJ2-7; TRBD1 aligns across 9 bases. CDR1 and CDR2 from the germline V gene are SQVTM and ANQGSEA. V gave up 6 bases and J gave up 4 bases; unmatched junction bases: 4. This CDR3 spans 12 amino acids. CDR3 sequence (DNA): TGCAGCGTACCGGGACAGGGTTACGAGCAGTACTTC. Protein sequence: CSVPGQGYEQYF.

The J gene is TRBJ1-4, the V gene TRBV7-8, with D tentatively TRBD1 (5 bases). V lost 1 base and J 6 bases, leaving 12 bases between the germline ends. The CDR3 consists of 15 residues. CDR1 is SGHVS, CDR2 FQNEAQ, per germline. This CDR3 reads CASSLVQARHEKLFF. The CDR3 DNA sequence: TGTGCCAGCAGCTTAGTACAGGCAAGGCATGAAAAACTGTTTTTT.